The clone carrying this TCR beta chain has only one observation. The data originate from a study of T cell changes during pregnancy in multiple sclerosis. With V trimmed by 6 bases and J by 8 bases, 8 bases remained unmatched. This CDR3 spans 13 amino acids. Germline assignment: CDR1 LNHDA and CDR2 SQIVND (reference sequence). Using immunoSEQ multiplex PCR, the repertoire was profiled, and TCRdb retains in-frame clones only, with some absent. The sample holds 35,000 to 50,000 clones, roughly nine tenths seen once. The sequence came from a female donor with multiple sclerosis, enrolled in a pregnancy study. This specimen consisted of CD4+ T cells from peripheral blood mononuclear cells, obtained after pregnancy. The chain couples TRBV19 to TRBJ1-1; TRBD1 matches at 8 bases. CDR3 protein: CASSQGARREAFF. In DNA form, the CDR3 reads TGTGCCAGTAGCCAGGGGGCCCGAAGGGAAGCTTTCTTT.